Sequencing of this T cell receptor (beta chain) was carried out in a study of T cells of healthy individuals. MiXCR was run by TCRdb on the 5' RACE reads, yielding one entry per CDR3 protein. The profile shows approximately 89,000 distinct CDR3 sequences, roughly 5% of them singletons. V was pared by 5 bases and J by 7 bases, with 4 bases of the junction left unmatched. The CDR3 contains 14 residues. Germline loops: CDR1 SGHAT, CDR2 FQNNGV. This clonotype was detected a few times. V usage is TRBV11-2 and J usage is TRBJ2-1, with 11 positions matching TRBD2. This receptor was obtained from a female donor in good health. The CDR3 is CASSARLAGNEQFF. CDR3 sequence (DNA): TGTGCCAGCAGCGCCAGACTAGCGGGGAATGAGCAGTTCTTC.